The 26 T cell receptor beta chains below come from one sample, sequenced in a study of CD8+CD57+ T cells in acquired aplastic anemia. Both TCR beta VDJ combination and CDR3 sequence profiling were carried out. Genomic DNA was the template for this profiling. TCRdb independently ran MiXCR on the reads; one entry per CDR3 protein. Found here are approximately 50,000 distinct CDR3 sequences, over 60% of them singletons; the top ten hold roughly 34%. Source material: sorted CD4+, CD8+, or CD8+CD57+ T cells (not recorded which) from PBMCs. The receptors were gathered from a human donor in good health, serving as a control.

The genes are TRBV10-1 and TRBJ1-2; TRBD1 matches 9 bases. This CDR3 spans 15 amino acids. V shed 7 bases and J 2 bases; nucleotides not matched to a gene: 8. The germline CDR1 and CDR2 sequences are WNHNN and SYGVQD (reference sequence). In DNA, the CDR3 is TGCGCCAGCACCTACAGGGGGCAGGGGAACTATGGCTACACCTTC. Translation gives CASTYRGQGNYGYTF.

The chain carries TRBV25-1 and TRBJ2-7; D is perhaps TRBD2 (6 bases). In germline, CDR1 is MGHDK, CDR2 SYGVNS. The V end lost 1 base, the J end lost 0 bases, and 13 bases lay between the germline ends. CDR3 size: 16 residues. This CDR3 is CASSELEGLSSYEQYF. DNA of the CDR3: TGTGCCAGCAGTGAATTGGAGGGCCTTAGCTCCTACGAGCAGTACTTC.

This clonotype was counted only a few times. The chain combines TRBV10-3 with TRBJ1-1; 9 bases line up with TRBD1. The CDR3 totals 15 residues. J gave up 6 bases and V 3 bases, and 8 bases lay outside the gene matches. Per germline, CDR1 ENHRY and CDR2 SYGVKD. CDR3: CAISDRDRAGPEAFF. DNA for the CDR3: TGTGCCATCAGTGACCGGGACAGGGCGGGGCCTGAAGCTTTCTTT.

In its sample, this clonotype was seen a few times. As DNA, the CDR3 is TGTGCCAGCAGCAGGGACAGGGATTCACCCCTCCACTTT. Protein: CASSRDRDSPLHF. This chain uses TRBV7-2 with TRBJ1-6, with TRBD1 identical over 9 bases. CDR1 and CDR2 from the germline V gene are SGHTA and FQGNSA. This CDR3 contains 13 residues. V gave up 5 bases and J gave up 8 bases; unmatched junction bases: 1. The full variable domain, rest sourced from reference TRBV7-2 and TRBJ1-6, is GAGVSQSPSNKVTEKGKDVELRCDPISGHTALYWYRQSLGQGLEFLIYFQGNSAPDKSGLPSDRFSAERTGGSVSTLTIQRTQQEDSAVYLCASSRDRDSPLHFGNGTRLTVT.

The V call is TRBV9, the J call TRBJ1-6, with no clear D. CDR3 size: 15 residues. Per the germline V gene, CDR1 is SGDLS and CDR2 is YYNGEE. The V gene lost 0 bases and the J gene lost 10 bases, with 14 bases spanning the gap. The DNA for the CDR3 is TGTGCCAGCAGCGTAGACCCCAAACTTGGGTCACCCCTCCACTTT. Translated, it gives CASSVDPKLGSPLHF.

Only one count was recorded for this clonotype. V usage is TRBV2 and J usage is TRBJ1-1; the D gene is possibly TRBD1 (6 bases). Trimming took 2 bases from V and 0 from J, leaving 10 bases between them. The CDR3 has 15 amino acids. Germline V lookup: CDR1 SNHLY, CDR2 FYNNEI. The CDR3 spells CASSETGNLNTEAFF. CDR3 bases: TGTGCCAGCAGTGAAACAGGGAACTTGAACACTGAAGCTTTCTTT. The entire variable domain, with the rest obtained from reference TRBV2 and TRBJ1-1, is as follows: EPEVTQTPSHQVTQMGQEVILRCVPISNHLYFYWYRQILGQKVEFLVSFYNNEISEKSEIFDDQFSVERPDGSNFTLKIRSTKLEDSAMYFCASSETGNLNTEAFFGQGTRLTVV.

The count of this clonotype is one. The CDR3 bases are TGTGCCAGCAGCTCGACAGGGTACTACACCTTC. It specifies CASSSTGYYTF. The chain couples TRBV7-2 to TRBJ1-2, with 7 bases lining up with TRBD1. CDR3 length: 11 amino acids. From germline, CDR1 is SGHTA and CDR2 FQGNSA. V was clipped by 4 bases and J by 10 bases; unmatched bases: 3.

The sample holds a few counts of this clonotype. The chain recombines TRBV24-1 with TRBJ2-3; D not resolved. Trimming stripped 6 bases from V and 2 bases from J, with 14 bases between. Per the germline V gene, CDR1 is KGHDR and CDR2 is SFDVKD. The CDR3 sequence is 15 residues long. The CDR3 reads CATSLHGSSTDTQYF. CDR3 nucleotide sequence: TGTGCCACCAGTCTACACGGCTCATCCACAGATACGCAGTATTTT.

This clonotype was observed many times. This chain uses TRBV5-6 with TRBJ1-6; D ambiguous. This CDR3 has 15 residues. Trimming removed 0 bases from V and 4 bases from J, with 8 bases in between. Germline assignment: CDR1 SGHDT and CDR2 YYEEEE. The CDR3 here is CASSLGRTYNSPLHF. Written as DNA, the CDR3 is TGTGCCAGCAGCTTGGGACGGACTTATAATTCACCCCTCCACTTT. Based on the CDR3 plus reference TRBV5-6 and TRBJ1-6, the full variable domain is DAGVTQSPTHLIKTRGQQVTLRCSPKSGHDTVSWYQQALGQGPQFIFQYYEEEERQRGNFPDRFSGHQFPNYSSELNVNALLLGDSALYLCASSLGRTYNSPLHFGNGTRLTVT.

The chain links TRBV7-2 to TRBJ2-7; weak D call: TRBD1 (6 bases). With 7 bases removed from V and 4 bases from J, the gap between germline ends came to 14 bases. The CDR3 totals 13 residues. Germline values: CDR1 SGHTA, CDR2 FQGNSA. Written as DNA, the CDR3 is TGTGCCAGCACCACGACGGACAGATACGAGCAGTACTTC. Encoded protein: CASTTTDRYEQYF.

The chain combines TRBV29-1 with TRBJ1-1, with D perhaps TRBD1 (5 bases). V lost 7 bases to trimming and J lost 12 bases, with 21 bases between them. The CDR3 sequence is 12 residues long. The germline CDR1 and CDR2 sequences are SQVTM and ANQGSEA. The CDR3 DNA reads TGCAGCGCCCTGGCCCTGGGACGGAGGACTTTCTTT. As protein: CSALALGRRTFF. Variable domain in full (rest from reference TRBV29-1 and TRBJ1-1): SAVISQKPSRDICQRGTSLTIQCQVDSQVTMMFWYRQQPGQSLTLIATANQGSEATYESGFVIDKFPISRPNLTFSTLTVSNMSPEDSSIYLCSALALGRRTFFGQGTRLTVV.

The gene calls are TRBV12-3 or TRBV12-4 and TRBJ2-5; unclear D gene. The CDR3 is 11 amino acids. Trimming took 2 bases from V and 3 from J, leaving 1 base between them. CDR3 sequence reads: CASSLKETQYF. CDR3 bases: TGTGCCAGCAGTTTAAAAGAGACCCAGTACTTC.

The rearrangement joins TRBV7-9 to TRBJ1-2; D not certain. Trimming removed 4 bases at V and 0 bases at J, with 12 bases between. CDR1 and CDR2 (germline): SEHNR, FQNEAQ (reference sequence). The length of the CDR3 is 15 residues. For the CDR3, the DNA is TGTGCCAGCAGCTCTCAATTGGTAACTAACTATGGCTACACCTTC. Translated: CASSSQLVTNYGYTF.

CDR3 in DNA: TGTGCCAGCAGGCTCACCTCCTCTGGAAACACCATATATTTT. It translates to CASRLTSSGNTIYF. The V call is TRBV2, the J call TRBJ1-3; D is unresolved. Germline assignment: CDR1 SNHLY and CDR2 FYNNEI. This CDR3 spans 14 amino acids. Trimming took 6 bases from V and 0 from J, leaving 9 bases between them.

This clonotype appeared a few times. This rearrangement joins TRBV24-1 to TRBJ2-7, with D uncertain. V lost 4 bases and J 8 bases, leaving 2 bases between the germline ends. The CDR3 has 9 residues. Germline V gene sequence: CDR1 KGHDR, CDR2 SFDVKD. CDR3 sequence reads: CATSDQQYF. CDR3 DNA: TGTGCCACCAGTGACCAGCAGTACTTC.

The CDR3 DNA is TGTGCCAGCAGTTCAAATACGCAGTATTTT. Protein: CASSSNTQYF. This sequence joins TRBV7-9 and TRBJ2-3; D gene unclear. The CDR3 sequence is 10 residues long. Germline CDR1 is SEHNR and CDR2 is FQNEAQ (reference sequence). V dropped 6 bases and J dropped 7 bases, with 5 bases sitting between them.

The count of this clonotype is one. This chain connects TRBV10-3 to TRBJ2-6; weak D call: TRBD1 (6 bases). Germline values: CDR1 ENHRY, CDR2 SYGVKD. V lost 7 bases and J lost 0, with 13 bases in between. This CDR3 comprises 16 residues. CDR3 nucleotide sequence: TGTGCCATCACTGCAGGGGCCTCCTCTGGGGCCAACGTCCTGACTTTC. Translation: CAITAGASSGANVLTF.

The J gene is TRBJ1-1, the V gene TRBV24-1; a possible D gene is TRBD1 (6 bases). The CDR3 runs 14 residues. Germline CDR1 is KGHDR and CDR2 is SFDVKD. Between the trimmed V and J ends, which lost 9 bases and 1 base, there was a span of 14 bases. CDR3 DNA: TGTGCCACCGAGGGGGAAGGACGGAACACTGAAGCTTTCTTT. It translates to CATEGEGRNTEAFF.

The chain carries TRBV7-8 and TRBJ2-7; D is perhaps TRBD2 (5 bases). The V gene lost 5 bases and the J gene lost 6 bases, with 17 bases spanning the gap. The CDR3 length is 14 residues. The V gene's germline CDR1 is SGHVS and CDR2 FQNEAQ. CDR3 DNA sequence: TGTGCCAGCAGCGCCACCCCAGGTGGAGGCGAGCAGTACGTC. Protein sequence: CASSATPGGGEQYV.

The CDR3 DNA follows: TGTGCCAGCAGCTTAGCAGGGAGTCATCAGCCCCAGCATTTT. Its translation is CASSLAGSHQPQHF. The chain joins TRBV7-6 to TRBJ1-5; D gene uncertain. Trimming removed 0 bases at V and 5 bases at J, with 8 bases between. This CDR3 has 14 residues. Germline V gene lookup returns CDR1 SGHVS and CDR2 FNYEAQ.

This chain links TRBV5-1 with TRBJ2-3; D possibly corresponds to TRBD1 (6 bases). With 4 bases removed from V and 2 bases from J, the gap between germline ends came to 11 bases. Germline values: CDR1 SGHRS, CDR2 YFSETQ. The CDR3 sequence is 14 residues long. The CDR3 bases are TGCGCCAGCAGCACTGGACAGAACACAGATACGCAGTATTTT. It yields the protein CASSTGQNTDTQYF.

This sequence joins TRBV29-1 and TRBJ1-2; D uncertain. Germline assignment: CDR1 SQVTM and CDR2 ANQGSEA. The CDR3 extends over 17 amino acids. Trimming cost V 4 bases and J 0 bases, with 21 bases left between them. CDR3 DNA: TGCAGCGTTGGAGTCAACGATGGGGTCGCTGCTAACTATGGCTACACCTTC. This encodes CSVGVNDGVAANYGYTF.

The rearrangement joins TRBV20-1 to TRBJ2-7; D call uncertain. V was cut by 3 bases and J by 9 bases, with 18 bases left in between. There are 13 residues in the CDR3. Per germline, CDR1 DFQATT and CDR2 SNEGSKA (reference sequence). This chain's CDR3 is CSARPSVLGGQYF. The DNA of the CDR3 is TGCAGTGCTAGGCCTTCCGTCTTGGGCGGGCAGTACTTC.

The chain combines TRBV6-4 with TRBJ1-5; D is unclear. This CDR3 contains 17 residues. The V end was cut by 5 bases, the J end by 5 bases, with 22 bases between. Germline V lookup: CDR1 MRHNA, CDR2 SNTAGT. CDR3 DNA: TGTGCCAGCAGTCCGCGGGAGGGCGGGTCGAGTGATCAGCCCCAGCATTTT. Encoded protein: CASSPREGGSSDQPQHF.

This chain links TRBV25-1 with TRBJ2-7, with 8 nucleotides matching TRBD1. Germline V gene data show CDR1 as MGHDK and CDR2 as SYGVNS. J was trimmed by 4 bases and V by 4 bases; bases with no gene match: 9. The length of the CDR3 is 15 residues. DNA for the CDR3: TGTGCCAGCAGTGCAACGGGACAGGCAGAATACGAGCAGTACTTC. Protein sequence: CASSATGQAEYEQYF.

This rearrangement joins TRBV7-9 to TRBJ2-7; D is uncertain. The CDR3 is 14 amino acids. V was pared by 3 bases and J by 3 bases, with 12 bases between. Germline V gives CDR1 SEHNR, CDR2 FQNEAQ (reference sequence). The CDR3, as DNA: TGTGCCAGCAGCTTGAGTATACCATTCTACGAGCAGTACTTC. Its protein product is CASSLSIPFYEQYF.